This record concerns one T cell receptor (beta chain) sequence. Given a much more abundant clone one base away, this may be a read error. This specimen comes from a study of immune heterogeneity within non-small cell lung tumors. Across the study: Squamous cell carcinomas accounted for a few of the tumors, non-squamous carcinomas for 10, and 1 was not otherwise specified.

It was a multiplex PCR that amplified TCR beta CDR3, with 32 V and 13 J primers. TCRdb itself ran the multiplex PCR reads through MiXCR, one entry per CDR3 protein. The sample yields roughly 14,000 distinct CDR3 sequences, around 27% seen once. The starting template was genomic DNA from bulk tumor, around 660 ng per sample. Taken during surgery, several biopsies per primary tumor were spaced as far apart as possible within the tumor mass. These patients got curative surgery after being newly diagnosed with untreated non-small cell lung cancer. Trimming shortened V by 3 bases and J by 1 base, and 7 bases separated the two germline ends. This CDR3 has 13 residues. The germline CDR1 and CDR2 sequences are MDHEN and SYDVKM.

The sequence came from a man aged 35-49 years with non-small cell lung cancer. The J gene is TRBJ2-7, the V gene TRBV28, with D uncertain. Sequencing was carried out using lung tumor tissue. CDR3 residues: CASSFTQSYEQYF. The CDR3 bases are TGTGCCAGCAGTTTTACCCAGTCCTACGAGCAGTACTTC.